This paragraph reports one T cell receptor beta chain. This entry belongs to a study of T cell responses to AZD1222 COVID-19 vaccine. Some clones are missing from TCRdb's copy, which holds only in-frame ones; the method was immunoSEQ multiplex PCR. The sample contains around 140,000 clones, around nine tenths of which appear only once. The CDR3 spans 17 residues. V dropped 5 bases and J dropped 0 bases, with 17 bases sitting between them. CDR1 and CDR2 (germline): SEHNR, FQNEAQ (reference sequence). This specimen consisted of peripheral blood, obtained on day 0 of AZD1222 vaccination. The V gene is TRBV7-9, the J gene TRBJ1-5; D not certain. The TCR was taken from an adult in good health. DNA for the CDR3: TGTGCCAGCAGCCCATCCGGAGGGATTTATAGCAATCAGCCCCAGCATTTT. It translates to CASSPSGGIYSNQPQHF.